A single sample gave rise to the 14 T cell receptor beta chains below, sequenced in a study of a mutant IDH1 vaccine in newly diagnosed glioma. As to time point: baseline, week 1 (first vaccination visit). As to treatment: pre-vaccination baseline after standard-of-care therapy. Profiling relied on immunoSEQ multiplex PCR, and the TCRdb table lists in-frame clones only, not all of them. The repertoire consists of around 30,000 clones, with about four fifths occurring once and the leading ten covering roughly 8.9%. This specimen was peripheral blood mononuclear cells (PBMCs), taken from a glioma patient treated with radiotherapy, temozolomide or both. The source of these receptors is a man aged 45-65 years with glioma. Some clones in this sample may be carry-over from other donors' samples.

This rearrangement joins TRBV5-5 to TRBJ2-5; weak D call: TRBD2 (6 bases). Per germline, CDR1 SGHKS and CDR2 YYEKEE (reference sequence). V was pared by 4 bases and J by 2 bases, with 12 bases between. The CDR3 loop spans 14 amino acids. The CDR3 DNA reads TGTGCCAGCAGCCCCCCTGGAGGGCAAGAGACCCAGTACTTC. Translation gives CASSPPGGQETQYF. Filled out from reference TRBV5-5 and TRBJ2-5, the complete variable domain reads DAGVTQSPTHLIKTRGQQVTLRCSPISGHKSVSWYQQVLGQGPQFIFQYYEKEERGRGNFPDRFSARQFPNYSSELNVNALLLGDSALYLCASSPPGGQETQYFGPGTRLLVL.

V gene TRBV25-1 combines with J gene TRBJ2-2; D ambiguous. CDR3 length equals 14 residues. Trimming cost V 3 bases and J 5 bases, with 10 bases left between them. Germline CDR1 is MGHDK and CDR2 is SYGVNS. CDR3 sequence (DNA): TGTGCCAGCAGTGATAAGGGATATACCGGGGAGCTGTTTTTT. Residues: CASSDKGYTGELFF.

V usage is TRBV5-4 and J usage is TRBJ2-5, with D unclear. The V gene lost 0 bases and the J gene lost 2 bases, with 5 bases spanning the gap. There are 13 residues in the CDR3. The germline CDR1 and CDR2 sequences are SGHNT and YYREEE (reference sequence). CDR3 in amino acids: CASSLALQETQYF. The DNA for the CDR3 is TGTGCCAGCAGCTTGGCTCTACAAGAGACCCAGTACTTC.

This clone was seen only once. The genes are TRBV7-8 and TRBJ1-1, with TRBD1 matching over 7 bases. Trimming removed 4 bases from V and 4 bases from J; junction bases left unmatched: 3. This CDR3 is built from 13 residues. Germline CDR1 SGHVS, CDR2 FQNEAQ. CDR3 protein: CASSSTGRTEAFF. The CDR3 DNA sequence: TGTGCCAGCAGCTCGACAGGGCGCACTGAAGCTTTCTTT.

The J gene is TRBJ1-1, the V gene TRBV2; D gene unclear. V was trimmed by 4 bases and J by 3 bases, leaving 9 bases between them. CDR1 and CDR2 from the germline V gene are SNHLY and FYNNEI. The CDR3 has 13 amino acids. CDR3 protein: CASSGERDTEAFF. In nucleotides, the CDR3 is TGTGCCAGCAGTGGGGAGAGAGACACTGAAGCTTTCTTT.

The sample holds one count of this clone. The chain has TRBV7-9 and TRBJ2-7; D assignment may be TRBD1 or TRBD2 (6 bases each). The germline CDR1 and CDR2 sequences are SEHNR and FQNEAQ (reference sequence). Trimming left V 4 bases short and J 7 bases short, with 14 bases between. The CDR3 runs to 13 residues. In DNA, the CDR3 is TGTGCCAGCAGCTCCCAGGGGAGGTGGGAGCAGTACTTC. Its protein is CASSSQGRWEQYF.

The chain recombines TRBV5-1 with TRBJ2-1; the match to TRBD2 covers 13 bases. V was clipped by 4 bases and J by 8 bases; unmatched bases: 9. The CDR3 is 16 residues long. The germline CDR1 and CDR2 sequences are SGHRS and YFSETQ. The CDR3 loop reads CASSPLTSGGAHEQFF. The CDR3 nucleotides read TGCGCCAGCAGCCCCCTCACTAGCGGGGGGGCGCATGAGCAGTTCTTC.

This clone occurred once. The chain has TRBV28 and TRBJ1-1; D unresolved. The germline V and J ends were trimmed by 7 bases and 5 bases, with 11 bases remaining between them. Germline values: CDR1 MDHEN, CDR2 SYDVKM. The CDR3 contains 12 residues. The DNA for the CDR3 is TGTGCCAGCATAACGGGAGGAACTGAAGCTTTCTTT. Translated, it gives CASITGGTEAFF.

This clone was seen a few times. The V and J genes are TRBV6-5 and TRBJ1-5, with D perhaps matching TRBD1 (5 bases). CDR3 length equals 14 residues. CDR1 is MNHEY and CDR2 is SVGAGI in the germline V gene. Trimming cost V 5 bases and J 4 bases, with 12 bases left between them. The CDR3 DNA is TGTGCCAGCAGTGGGCAGGGAGCTAATCAGCCCCAGCATTTT. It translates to CASSGQGANQPQHF.

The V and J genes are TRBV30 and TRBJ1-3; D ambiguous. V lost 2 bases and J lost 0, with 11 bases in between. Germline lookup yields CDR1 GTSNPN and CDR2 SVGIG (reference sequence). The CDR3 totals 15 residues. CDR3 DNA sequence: TGTGCCTGGAGTCTTTCAGACGTCTCTGGAAACACCATATATTTT. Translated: CAWSLSDVSGNTIYF. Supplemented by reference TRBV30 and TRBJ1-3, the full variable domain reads SQTIHQWPATLVQPVGSPLSLECTVEGTSNPNLYWYRQAAGRGLQLLFYSVGIGQISSEVPQNLSASRPQDRQFILSSKKLLLSDSGFYLCAWSLSDVSGNTIYFGEGSWLTVV.

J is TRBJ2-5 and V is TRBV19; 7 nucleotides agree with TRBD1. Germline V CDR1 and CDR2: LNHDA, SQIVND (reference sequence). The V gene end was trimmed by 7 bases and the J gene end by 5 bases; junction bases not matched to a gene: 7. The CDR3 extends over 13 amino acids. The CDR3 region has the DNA TGTGCCAGTACCTCAGGGGGACGGGAGACCCAGTACTTC. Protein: CASTSGGRETQYF.

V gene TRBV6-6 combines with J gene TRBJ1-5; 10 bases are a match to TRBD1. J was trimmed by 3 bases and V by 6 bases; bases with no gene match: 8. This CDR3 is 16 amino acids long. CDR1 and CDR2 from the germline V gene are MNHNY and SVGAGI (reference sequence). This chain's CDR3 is CASRGPGQGNNQPQHF. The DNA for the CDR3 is TGTGCCAGCAGAGGTCCGGGACAGGGGAACAATCAGCCCCAGCATTTT.

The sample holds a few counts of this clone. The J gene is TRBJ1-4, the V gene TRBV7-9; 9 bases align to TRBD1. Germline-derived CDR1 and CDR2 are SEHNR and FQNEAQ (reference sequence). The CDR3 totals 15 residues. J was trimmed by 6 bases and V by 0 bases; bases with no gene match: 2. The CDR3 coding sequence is TGTGCCAGCAGCTTAGCGGGGACAGGGTATGAAAAACTGTTTTTT. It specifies CASSLAGTGYEKLFF.

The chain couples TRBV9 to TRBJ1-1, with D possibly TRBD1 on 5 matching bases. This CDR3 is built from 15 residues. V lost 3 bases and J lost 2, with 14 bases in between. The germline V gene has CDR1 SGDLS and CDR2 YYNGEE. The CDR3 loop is CASSEPPGGNTEAFF. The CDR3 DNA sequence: TGTGCCAGCAGCGAACCACCGGGGGGAAACACTGAAGCTTTCTTT. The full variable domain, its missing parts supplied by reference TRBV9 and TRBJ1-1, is DSGVTQTPKHLITATGQRVTLRCSPRSGDLSVYWYQQSLDQGLQFLIQYYNGEERAKGNILERFSAQQFPDLHSELNLSSLELGDSALYFCASSEPPGGNTEAFFGQGTRLTVV.